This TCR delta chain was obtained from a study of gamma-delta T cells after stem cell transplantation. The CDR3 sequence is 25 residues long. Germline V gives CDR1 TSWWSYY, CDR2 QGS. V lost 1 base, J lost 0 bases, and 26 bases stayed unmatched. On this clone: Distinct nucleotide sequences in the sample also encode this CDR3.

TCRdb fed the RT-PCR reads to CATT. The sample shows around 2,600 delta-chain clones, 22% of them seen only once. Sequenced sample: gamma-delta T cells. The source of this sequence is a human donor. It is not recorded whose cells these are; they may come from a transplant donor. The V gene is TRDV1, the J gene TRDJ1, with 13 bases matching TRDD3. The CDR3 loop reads CALGEPTPSYIASTGGYAYTDKLIF. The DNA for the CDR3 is TGTGCTCTTGGGGAACCAACGCCTTCCTACATCGCTAGTACTGGGGGATACGCGTACACCGATAAACTCATCTTT.